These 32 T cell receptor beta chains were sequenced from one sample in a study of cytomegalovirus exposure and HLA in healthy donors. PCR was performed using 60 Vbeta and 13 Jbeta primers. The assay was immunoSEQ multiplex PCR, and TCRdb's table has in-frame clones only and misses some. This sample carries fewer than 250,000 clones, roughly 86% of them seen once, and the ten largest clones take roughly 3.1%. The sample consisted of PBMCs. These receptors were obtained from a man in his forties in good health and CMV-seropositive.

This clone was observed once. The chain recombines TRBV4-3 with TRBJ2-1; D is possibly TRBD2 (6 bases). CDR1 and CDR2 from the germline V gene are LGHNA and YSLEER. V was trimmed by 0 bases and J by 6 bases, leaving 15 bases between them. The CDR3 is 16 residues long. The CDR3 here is CASSQEGRGGLNEQFF. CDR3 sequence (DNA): TGCGCCAGCAGCCAAGAGGGGCGGGGTGGGCTCAATGAGCAGTTCTTC.

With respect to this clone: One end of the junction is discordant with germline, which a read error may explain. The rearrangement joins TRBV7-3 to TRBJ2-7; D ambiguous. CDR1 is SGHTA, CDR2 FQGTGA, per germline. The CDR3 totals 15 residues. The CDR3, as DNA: TGTGCCAGCGGCTTAACGTCAGGCCCGACCTACGAGCAGTACTTC. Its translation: CASGLTSGPTYEQYF.

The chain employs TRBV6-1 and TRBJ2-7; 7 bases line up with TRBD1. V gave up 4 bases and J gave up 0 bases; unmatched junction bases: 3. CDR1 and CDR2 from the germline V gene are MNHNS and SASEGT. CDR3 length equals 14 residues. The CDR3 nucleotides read TGTGCCAGCAGTGGGGGACAGCTCTCCTACGAGCAGTACTTC. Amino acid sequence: CASSGGQLSYEQYF.

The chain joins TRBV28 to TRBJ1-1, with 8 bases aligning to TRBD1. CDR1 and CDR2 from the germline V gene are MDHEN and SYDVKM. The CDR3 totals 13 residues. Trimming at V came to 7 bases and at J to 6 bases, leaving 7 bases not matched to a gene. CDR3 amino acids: CASTPGQGPEAFF. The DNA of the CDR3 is TGTGCCAGCACCCCCGGACAGGGACCTGAAGCTTTCTTT.

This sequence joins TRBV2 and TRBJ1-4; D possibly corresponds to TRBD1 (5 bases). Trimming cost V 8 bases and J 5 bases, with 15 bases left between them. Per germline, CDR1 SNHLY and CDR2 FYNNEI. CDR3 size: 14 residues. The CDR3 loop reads CASLYRSQNEKLFF. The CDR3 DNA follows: TGTGCCAGCCTTTACAGGTCCCAGAATGAAAAACTGTTTTTT.

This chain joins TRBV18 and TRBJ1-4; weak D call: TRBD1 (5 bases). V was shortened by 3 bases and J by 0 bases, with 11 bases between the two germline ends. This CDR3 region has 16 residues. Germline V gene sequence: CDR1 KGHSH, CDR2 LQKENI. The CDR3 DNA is TGTGCCAGCTCACCCGGACACACGACAACTAATGAAAAACTGTTTTTT. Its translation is CASSPGHTTTNEKLFF.

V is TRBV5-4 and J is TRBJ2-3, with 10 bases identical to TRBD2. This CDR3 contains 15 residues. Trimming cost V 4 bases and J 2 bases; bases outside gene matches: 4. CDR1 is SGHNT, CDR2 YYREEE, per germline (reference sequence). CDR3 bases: TGTGCCAGCAGCAGTAGCGGGGGGCCCACAGATACGCAGTATTTT. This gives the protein CASSSSGGPTDTQYF.

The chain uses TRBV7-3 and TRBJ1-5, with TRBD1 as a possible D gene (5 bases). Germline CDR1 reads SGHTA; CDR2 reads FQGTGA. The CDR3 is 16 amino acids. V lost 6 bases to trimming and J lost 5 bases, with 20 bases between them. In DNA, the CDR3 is TGTGCCAGCAGTCAAGGGTTAGGGGCGCCTGATCAGCCCCAGCATTTT. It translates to CASSQGLGAPDQPQHF.

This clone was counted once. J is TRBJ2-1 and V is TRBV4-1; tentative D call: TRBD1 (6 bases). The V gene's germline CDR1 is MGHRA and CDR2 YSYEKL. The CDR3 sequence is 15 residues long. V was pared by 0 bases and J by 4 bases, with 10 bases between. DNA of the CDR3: TGCGCCAGCAGCCAAGAAAAGGACAGATACAATGAGCAGTTCTTC. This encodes CASSQEKDRYNEQFF.

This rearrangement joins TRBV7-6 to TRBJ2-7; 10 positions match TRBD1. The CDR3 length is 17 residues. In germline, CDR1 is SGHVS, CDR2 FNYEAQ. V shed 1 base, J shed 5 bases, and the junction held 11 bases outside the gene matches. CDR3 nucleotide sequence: TGTGCCAGCAGCTTAGTTCCCGGGACAGGGGTGATAAACGAGCAGTACTTC. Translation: CASSLVPGTGVINEQYF.

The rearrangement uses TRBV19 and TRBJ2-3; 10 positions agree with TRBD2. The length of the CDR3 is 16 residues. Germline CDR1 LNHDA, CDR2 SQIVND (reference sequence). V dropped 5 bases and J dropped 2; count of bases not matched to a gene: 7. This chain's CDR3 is CASSVQLAGITDTQYF. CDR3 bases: TGTGCCAGTAGTGTTCAACTAGCGGGGATCACAGATACGCAGTATTTT. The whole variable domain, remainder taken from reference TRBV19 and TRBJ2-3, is DGGITQSPKYLFRKEGQNVTLSCEQNLNHDAMYWYRQDPGQGLRLIYYSQIVNDFQKGDIAEGYSVSREKKESFPLTVTSAQKNPTAFYLCASSVQLAGITDTQYFGPGTRLTVL.

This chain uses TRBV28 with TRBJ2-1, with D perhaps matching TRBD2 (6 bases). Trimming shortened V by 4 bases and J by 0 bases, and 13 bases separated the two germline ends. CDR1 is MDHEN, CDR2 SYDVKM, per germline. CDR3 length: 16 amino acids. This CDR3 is CASSSPSASSYNEQFF. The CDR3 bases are TGTGCCAGCAGTTCGCCTAGCGCAAGCTCCTACAATGAGCAGTTCTTC.

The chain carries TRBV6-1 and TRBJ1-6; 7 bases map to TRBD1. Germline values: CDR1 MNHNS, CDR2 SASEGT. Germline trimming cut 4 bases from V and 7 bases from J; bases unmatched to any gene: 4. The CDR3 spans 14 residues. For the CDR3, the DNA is TGTGCCAGCAGTGTACAGGGGATCAATTCACCCCTCCACTTT. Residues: CASSVQGINSPLHF.

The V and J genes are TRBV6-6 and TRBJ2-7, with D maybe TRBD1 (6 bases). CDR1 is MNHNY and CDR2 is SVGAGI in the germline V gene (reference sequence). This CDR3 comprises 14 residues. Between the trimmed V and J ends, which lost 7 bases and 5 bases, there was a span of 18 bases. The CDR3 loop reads CASTYLQGVNEQYF. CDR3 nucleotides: TGTGCCAGCACCTACCTACAGGGAGTGAACGAGCAGTACTTC.

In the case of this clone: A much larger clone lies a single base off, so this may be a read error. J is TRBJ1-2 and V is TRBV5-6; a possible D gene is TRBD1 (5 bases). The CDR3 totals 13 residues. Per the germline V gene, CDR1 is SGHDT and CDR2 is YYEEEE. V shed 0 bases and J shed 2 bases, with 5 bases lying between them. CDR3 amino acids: CASSLGQNYGYTF. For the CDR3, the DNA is TGTGCCAGCAGCTTGGGACAGAACTATGGCTACACCTTC. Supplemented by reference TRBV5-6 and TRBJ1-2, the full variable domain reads DAGVTQSPTHLIKTRGQQVTLRCSPKSGHDTVSWYQQALGQGPQFIFQYYEEEERQRGNFPDRFSGHQFPNYSSELNVNALLLGDSALYLCASSLGQNYGYTFGSGTRLTVV.

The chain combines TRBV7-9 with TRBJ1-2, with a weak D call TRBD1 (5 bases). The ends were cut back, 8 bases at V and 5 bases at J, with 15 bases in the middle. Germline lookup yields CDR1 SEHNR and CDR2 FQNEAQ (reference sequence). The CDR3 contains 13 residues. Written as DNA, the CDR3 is TGTGCCAGCCGCAGGGACTTGGGTTATGGCTACACCTTC. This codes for CASRRDLGYGYTF. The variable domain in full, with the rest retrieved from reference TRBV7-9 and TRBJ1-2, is DTGVSQNPRHKITKRGQNVTFRCDPISEHNRLYWYRQTLGQGPEFLTYFQNEAQLEKSRLLSDRFSAERPKGSFSTLEIQRTEQGDSAMYLCASRRDLGYGYTFGSGTRLTVV.

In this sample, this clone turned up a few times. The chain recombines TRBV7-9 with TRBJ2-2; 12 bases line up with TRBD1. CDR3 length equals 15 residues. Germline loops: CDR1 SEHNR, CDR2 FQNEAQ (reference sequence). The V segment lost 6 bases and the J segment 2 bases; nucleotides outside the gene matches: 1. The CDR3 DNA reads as TGTGCCAGCAGGGGACAGGGGGCTAACACCGGGGAGCTGTTTTTT. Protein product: CASRGQGANTGELFF.

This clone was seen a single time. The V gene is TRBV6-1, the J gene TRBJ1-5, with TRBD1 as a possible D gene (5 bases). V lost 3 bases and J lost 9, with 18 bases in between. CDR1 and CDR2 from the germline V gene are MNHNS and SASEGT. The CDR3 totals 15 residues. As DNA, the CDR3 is TGTGCCAGCAGTGAGGGATTTTTGGGGGGGTGGCCCCAGCATTTT. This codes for CASSEGFLGGWPQHF.

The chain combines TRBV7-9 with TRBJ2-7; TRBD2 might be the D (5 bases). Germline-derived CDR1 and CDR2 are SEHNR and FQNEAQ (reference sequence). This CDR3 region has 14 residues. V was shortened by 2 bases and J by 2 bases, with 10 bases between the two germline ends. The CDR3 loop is CASSLSLGAYEQYF. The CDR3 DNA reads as TGTGCCAGCAGCTTATCGCTGGGAGCCTACGAGCAGTACTTC. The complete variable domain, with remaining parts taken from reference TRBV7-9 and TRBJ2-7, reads DTGVSQNPRHKITKRGQNVTFRCDPISEHNRLYWYRQTLGQGPEFLTYFQNEAQLEKSRLLSDRFSAERPKGSFSTLEIQRTEQGDSAMYLCASSLSLGAYEQYFGPGTRLTVT.

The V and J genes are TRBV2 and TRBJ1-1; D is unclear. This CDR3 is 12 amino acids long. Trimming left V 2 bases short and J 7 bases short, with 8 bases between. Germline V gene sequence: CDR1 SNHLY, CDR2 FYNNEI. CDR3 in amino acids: CASSEWAREAFF. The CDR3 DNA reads TGTGCCAGCAGTGAATGGGCGCGTGAAGCTTTCTTT.

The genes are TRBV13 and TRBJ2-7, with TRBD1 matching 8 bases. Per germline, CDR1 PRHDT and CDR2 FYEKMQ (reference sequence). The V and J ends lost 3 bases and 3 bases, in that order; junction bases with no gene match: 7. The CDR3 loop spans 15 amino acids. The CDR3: CASSFLAGGNYEQYF. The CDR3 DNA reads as TGTGCCAGCAGCTTTCTCGCAGGGGGCAACTACGAGCAGTACTTC.

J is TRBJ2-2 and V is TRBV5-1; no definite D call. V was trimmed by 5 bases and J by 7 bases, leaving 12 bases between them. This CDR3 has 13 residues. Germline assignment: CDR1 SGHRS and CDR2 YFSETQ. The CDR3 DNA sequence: TGCGCCAGCAGACTCTCTAACGGCGGGGAGCTGTTTTTT. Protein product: CASRLSNGGELFF.

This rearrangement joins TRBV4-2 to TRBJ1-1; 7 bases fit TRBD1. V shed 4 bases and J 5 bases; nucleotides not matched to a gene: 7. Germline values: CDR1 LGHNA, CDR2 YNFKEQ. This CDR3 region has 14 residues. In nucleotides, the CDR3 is TGTGCCAGCAGCCGATCAGACAGGGATACTGAAGCTTTCTTT. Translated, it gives CASSRSDRDTEAFF.

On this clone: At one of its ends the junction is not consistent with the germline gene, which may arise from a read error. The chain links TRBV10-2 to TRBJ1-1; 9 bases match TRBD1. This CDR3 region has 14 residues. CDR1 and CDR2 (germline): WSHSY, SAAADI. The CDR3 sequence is CASSPGTGIAESFF. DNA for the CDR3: TGCGCCAGCAGCCCCGGGACAGGGATCGCTGAATCTTTCTTT.

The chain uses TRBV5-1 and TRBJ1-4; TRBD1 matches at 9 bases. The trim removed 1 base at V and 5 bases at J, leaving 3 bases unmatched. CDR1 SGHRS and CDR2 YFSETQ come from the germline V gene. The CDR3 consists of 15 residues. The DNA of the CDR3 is TGCGCCAGCAGCTTGACAGGGGGCCCCAATGAAAAACTGTTTTTT. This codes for CASSLTGGPNEKLFF.

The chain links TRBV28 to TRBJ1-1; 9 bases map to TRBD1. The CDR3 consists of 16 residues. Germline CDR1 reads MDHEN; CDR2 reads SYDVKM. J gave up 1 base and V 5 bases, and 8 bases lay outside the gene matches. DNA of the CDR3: TGTGCCAGCAGTCCCCCGGGACAGGGCGGGAACACTGAAGCTTTCTTT. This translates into CASSPPGQGGNTEAFF.

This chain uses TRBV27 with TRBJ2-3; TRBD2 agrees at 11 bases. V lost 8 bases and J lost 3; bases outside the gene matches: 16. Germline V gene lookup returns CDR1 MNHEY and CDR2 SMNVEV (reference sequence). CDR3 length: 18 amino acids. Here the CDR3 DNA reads TGTGCCAGCTCCTCTTGGGCTAGCGGGAGGTGGGGGACAGATACGCAGTATTTT. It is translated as CASSSWASGRWGTDTQYF.

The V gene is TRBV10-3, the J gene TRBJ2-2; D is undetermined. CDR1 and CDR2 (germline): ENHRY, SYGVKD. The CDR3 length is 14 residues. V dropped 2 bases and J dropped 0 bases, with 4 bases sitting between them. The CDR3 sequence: CAISEAANTGELFF. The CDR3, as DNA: TGTGCCATCAGTGAGGCAGCGAACACCGGGGAGCTGTTTTTT.

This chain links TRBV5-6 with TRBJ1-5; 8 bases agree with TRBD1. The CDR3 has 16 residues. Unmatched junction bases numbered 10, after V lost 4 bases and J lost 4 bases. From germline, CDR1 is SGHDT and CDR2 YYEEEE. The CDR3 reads CASSPGTGARNQPQHF. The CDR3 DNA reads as TGTGCCAGCAGCCCGGGGACAGGCGCTCGTAATCAGCCCCAGCATTTT.

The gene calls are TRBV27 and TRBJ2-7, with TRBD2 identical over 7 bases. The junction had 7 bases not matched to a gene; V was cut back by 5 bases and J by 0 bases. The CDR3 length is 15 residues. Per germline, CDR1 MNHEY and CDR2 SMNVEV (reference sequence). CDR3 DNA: TGTGCCAGCAGTCCGAGGACTAGTGGCTCCTACGAGCAGTACTTC. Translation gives CASSPRTSGSYEQYF.

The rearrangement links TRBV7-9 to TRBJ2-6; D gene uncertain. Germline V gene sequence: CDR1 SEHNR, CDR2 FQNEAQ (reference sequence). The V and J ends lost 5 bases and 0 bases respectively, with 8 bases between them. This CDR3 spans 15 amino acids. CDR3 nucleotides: TGTGCCAGCAGCCATAGTCTCTCTGGGGCCAACGTCCTGACTTTC. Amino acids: CASSHSLSGANVLTF.

The CDR3 reads CASSPQGTYNEQFF. In DNA form, the CDR3 reads TGTGCCAGTAGCCCACAGGGGACCTACAATGAGCAGTTCTTC. This chain uses TRBV19 with TRBJ2-1; 7 bases align to TRBD1. Germline V gene data show CDR1 as LNHDA and CDR2 as SQIVND (reference sequence). The length of the CDR3 is 14 residues. Trimming cost V 6 bases and J 2 bases; bases outside gene matches: 4.